Listed below are T cell receptor beta chains from one sample, sequenced in a study of CD8 T cells in ankylosing spondylitis. TCRdb re-derived calls from the 5' RACE reads in MiXCR, one entry per CDR3 protein. The table has hundreds of thousands of distinct CDR3 sequences, 20% to 30% seen once. Specimen: blood, either unsorted or a sorted T cell fraction (not recorded which). All receptors derive from a male donor with ankylosing spondylitis or in good health (not recorded which). Both conserved end residues are part of each CDR3. Fields, in order: D gene, J gene, clone size, V gene, CDR3 length, CDR3 DNA, CDR3 protein. The D gene is left open where the match is weak. Clone size is shown for a subset of rows, as once, few, many or a class of expanded clone.

D gene: -; J gene: TRBJ2-1; clone size: many; V gene: TRBV6-5; CDR3 length: 11; CDR3 DNA: TGTGCCAGCAGTACTAGGGGGACCGAGTTCTTC; CDR3 protein: CASSTRGTEFF
D gene: TRBD2; J gene: TRBJ2-5; clone size: many; V gene: TRBV24-1; CDR3 length: 15; CDR3 DNA: TGTGCCACCAGAGCACTAGCGGAGGGGAGGGAGACCCAGTACTTC; CDR3 protein: CATRALAEGRETQYF
D gene: -; J gene: TRBJ2-3; clone size: many; V gene: TRBV4-2; CDR3 length: 17; CDR3 DNA: TGTGCCAGCAGCCAAGACGCCAGGGGTGGGTCCACAGATACGCAGTATTTT; CDR3 protein: CASSQDARGGSTDTQYF
D gene: -; J gene: TRBJ2-3; clone size: -; V gene: TRBV20-1; CDR3 length: 14; CDR3 DNA: TGCAGTGCCCAGGACCGGGTTTTGGCAGATACGCAGTATTTT; CDR3 protein: CSAQDRVLADTQYF
D gene: -; J gene: TRBJ2-1; clone size: -; V gene: TRBV29-1; CDR3 length: 10; CDR3 DNA: TGCAGCGTTCACGTCCCTGAGCAGTTCTTC; CDR3 protein: CSVHVPEQFF
D gene: TRBD1; J gene: TRBJ2-7; clone size: many; V gene: TRBV29-1; CDR3 length: 16; CDR3 DNA: TGCAGCGTTGACGTTGGACAGGGGCCGCCAGGCGGGGAGCAGTACTTC; CDR3 protein: CSVDVGQGPPGGEQYF
D gene: TRBD2; J gene: TRBJ2-1; clone size: many; V gene: TRBV5-1; CDR3 length: 16; CDR3 DNA: TGCGCCAGCAGCTTTAGGGCGGGAGGCGATTCGTTTGAGCAGTTCTTC; CDR3 protein: CASSFRAGGDSFEQFF
D gene: -; J gene: TRBJ2-5; clone size: -; V gene: TRBV10-3; CDR3 length: 15; CDR3 DNA: TGTGCCATCAGTGAGGAGGGGTCGTACCAAGAGACCCAGTACTTC; CDR3 protein: CAISEEGSYQETQYF
D gene: -; J gene: TRBJ2-7; clone size: once; V gene: TRBV5-1; CDR3 length: 14; CDR3 DNA: TGCGCCAGCAGCTTGGCCGGGACGTTCTACGAGCAGTACTTC; CDR3 protein: CASSLAGTFYEQYF
D gene: TRBD1; J gene: TRBJ2-7; clone size: many; V gene: TRBV20-1; CDR3 length: 12; CDR3 DNA: TGCAGTGCAGGGACAGTACGCTACGAGCAGTACTTC; CDR3 protein: CSAGTVRYEQYF
D gene: TRBD2; J gene: TRBJ2-5; clone size: many; V gene: TRBV5-1; CDR3 length: 16; CDR3 DNA: TGCGCCAGCACCGCGGGAGACCGACCGACTTTAGAGACCCAGTACTTC; CDR3 protein: CASTAGDRPTLETQYF
D gene: -; J gene: TRBJ2-2; clone size: many; V gene: TRBV3-1; CDR3 length: 17; CDR3 DNA: TGTGCCAGCAGCCCCCAGACAGGCGACCCGAACACCGGGGAGCTGTTTTTT; CDR3 protein: CASSPQTGDPNTGELFF
D gene: -; J gene: TRBJ2-3; clone size: -; V gene: TRBV5-4; CDR3 length: 16; CDR3 DNA: TGTGCCAGCAGCACCCCGTCTACGGGCCGCACAGATACGCAGTATTTT; CDR3 protein: CASSTPSTGRTDTQYF
D gene: TRBD1; J gene: TRBJ1-3; clone size: many; V gene: TRBV12-3/TRBV12-4; CDR3 length: 13; CDR3 DNA: TGTGCCAGCAGTTTTCGACAGGGGAACACCATATATTTT; CDR3 protein: CASSFRQGNTIYF
D gene: TRBD1; J gene: TRBJ1-5; clone size: many; V gene: TRBV12-3/TRBV12-4; CDR3 length: 13; CDR3 DNA: TGTGCCAGCAGTTCGGACAGGGACTTGCCCCAGCATTTT; CDR3 protein: CASSSDRDLPQHF
D gene: TRBD2; J gene: TRBJ2-1; clone size: -; V gene: TRBV29-1; CDR3 length: 14; CDR3 DNA: TGCAGCGTGGGACTAGCGGGAGTAGGCAATGAGCAGTTCTTC; CDR3 protein: CSVGLAGVGNEQFF
D gene: -; J gene: TRBJ1-5; clone size: many; V gene: TRBV21-1; CDR3 length: 15; CDR3 DNA: TGTGCCAGCAGCAAAGATGGGACAGGGGGTCAGCCCCAGCATTTT; CDR3 protein: CASSKDGTGGQPQHF